This TCR beta chain was identified during a study of vaccination effects on CD4 cells after COVID-19. On the study more broadly: Following the second dose by a median of 72 days, the post-vaccine samples were obtained. Study-level points and caveats: Cross-reactivity with common cold coronaviruses was shown by only 1 of 255 vaccine-induced clones in healthy vaccinees.

On this clone: Its antigen is as yet unknown.

Ahead of sequencing, the ViraFEST assay grew antigen-specific CD4+ T cells using viral peptide pools. Upon completion of 10 to 11 days in culture, CD4+ T cells were isolated. Either the mRNA-1273 or the BNT162b2 vaccine was given to participants as two doses. On days 3 and 7, fresh IL-2 medium replaced half the medium. Clones were read by immunoSEQ multiplex PCR, and TCRdb kept only the in-frame ones, dropping some. The sample holds 50,000 to 65,000 clones; about three quarters are singletons and the top ten take around 1.2%. Germline V gene data show CDR1 as SGHTA and CDR2 as FQGNSA. The trim removed 6 bases at V and 6 bases at J, leaving 4 bases unmatched. The CDR3 sequence is 13 residues long.

The sample in question was CD4+ T cells from PBMCs cultured with HCoV-229E spike peptides, obtained after COVID-19 vaccination. This TCR came from a human donor who received a COVID-19 vaccine. This chain uses TRBV7-2 with TRBJ1-2, with TRBD1 identical over 10 bases. The CDR3 loop reads CASRVTGGNGYTF. In DNA, the CDR3 is TGTGCCAGCAGGGTGACAGGGGGCAATGGCTACACCTTC.